This TCR beta chain was profiled in a study of cytomegalovirus exposure and HLA in healthy donors. This clone has just a few counts. The PCR had 60 Vbeta and 13 Jbeta primers. Libraries were prepared by immunoSEQ multiplex PCR; TCRdb keeps only in-frame clonotypes and omits some of them. The table has around 78,000 clones, around 60% seen once. Trimming left V 5 bases short and J 6 bases short, with 11 bases between. Germline V gives CDR1 MNHNS, CDR2 SASEGT. The CDR3 has 13 residues. The chain recombines TRBV6-1 with TRBJ1-5; maybe TRBD1 (6 bases). The sequence derives from a man aged 25-45 years in good health and CMV-seropositive. Input material: PBMCs. CDR3 amino acids: CASSQTGFQPQHF. Here the CDR3 DNA reads TGTGCCAGCAGTCAAACAGGGTTTCAGCCCCAGCATTTT.